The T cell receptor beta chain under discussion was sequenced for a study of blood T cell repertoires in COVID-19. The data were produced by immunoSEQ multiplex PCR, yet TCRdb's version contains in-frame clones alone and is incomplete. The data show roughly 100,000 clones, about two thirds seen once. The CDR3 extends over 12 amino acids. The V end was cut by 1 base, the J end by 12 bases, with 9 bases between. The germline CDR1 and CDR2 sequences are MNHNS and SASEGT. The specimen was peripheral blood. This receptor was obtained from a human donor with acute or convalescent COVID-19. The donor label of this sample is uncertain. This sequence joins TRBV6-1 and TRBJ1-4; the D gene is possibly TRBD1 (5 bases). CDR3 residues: CASSEGTGELFF. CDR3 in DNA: TGTGCCAGCAGTGAAGGCACAGGTGAACTGTTTTTT.